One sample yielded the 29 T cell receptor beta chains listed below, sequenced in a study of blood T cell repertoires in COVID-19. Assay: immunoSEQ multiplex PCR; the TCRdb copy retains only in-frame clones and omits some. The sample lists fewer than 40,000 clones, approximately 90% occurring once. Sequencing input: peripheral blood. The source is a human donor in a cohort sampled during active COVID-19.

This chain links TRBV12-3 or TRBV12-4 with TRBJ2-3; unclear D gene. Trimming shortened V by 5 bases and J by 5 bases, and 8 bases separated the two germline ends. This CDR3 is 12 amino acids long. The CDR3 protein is CASSPYGDTQYF. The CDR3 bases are TGTGCCAGCAGTCCCTATGGAGATACGCAGTATTTT.

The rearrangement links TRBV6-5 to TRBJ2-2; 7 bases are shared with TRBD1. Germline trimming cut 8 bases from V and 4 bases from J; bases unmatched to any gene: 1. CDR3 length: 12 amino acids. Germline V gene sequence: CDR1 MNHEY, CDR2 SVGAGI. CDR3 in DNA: TGTGCCAGCGACAGGGTCACCGGGGAGCTGTTTTTT. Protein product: CASDRVTGELFF.

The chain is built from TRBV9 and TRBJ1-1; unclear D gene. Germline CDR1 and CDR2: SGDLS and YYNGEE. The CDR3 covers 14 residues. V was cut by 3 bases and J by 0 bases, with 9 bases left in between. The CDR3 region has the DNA TGTGCCAGCAGCGCACAGACCGTGAACACTGAAGCTTTCTTT. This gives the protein CASSAQTVNTEAFF. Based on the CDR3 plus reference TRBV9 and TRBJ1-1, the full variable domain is DSGVTQTPKHLITATGQRVTLRCSPRSGDLSVYWYQQSLDQGLQFLIQYYNGEERAKGNILERFSAQQFPDLHSELNLSSLELGDSALYFCASSAQTVNTEAFFGQGTRLTVV.

CDR3: CAISGQALNYGYTF. In nucleotides, the CDR3 is TGTGCCATCTCGGGACAGGCCCTTAACTATGGCTACACCTTC. V usage is TRBV10-3 and J usage is TRBJ1-2; 8 bases match TRBD1. V lost 8 bases to trimming and J lost 1 base; unmatched junction nucleotides: 6. In germline, CDR1 is ENHRY, CDR2 SYGVKD. The CDR3 consists of 14 residues.

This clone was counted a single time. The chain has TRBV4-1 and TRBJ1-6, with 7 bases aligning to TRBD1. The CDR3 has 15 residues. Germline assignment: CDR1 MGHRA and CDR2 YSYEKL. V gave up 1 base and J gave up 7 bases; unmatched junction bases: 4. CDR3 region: CASSQGDRVNSPLHF. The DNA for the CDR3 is TGCGCCAGCAGCCAAGGAGACAGGGTGAATTCACCCCTCCACTTT.

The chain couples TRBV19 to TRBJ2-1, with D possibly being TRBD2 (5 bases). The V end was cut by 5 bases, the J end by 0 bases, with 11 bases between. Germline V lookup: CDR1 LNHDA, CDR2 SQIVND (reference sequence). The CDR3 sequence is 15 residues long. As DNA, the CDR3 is TGTGCCAGTAGTTCGGAGGCTGCCTCCTACAATGAGCAGTTCTTC. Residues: CASSSEAASYNEQFF.

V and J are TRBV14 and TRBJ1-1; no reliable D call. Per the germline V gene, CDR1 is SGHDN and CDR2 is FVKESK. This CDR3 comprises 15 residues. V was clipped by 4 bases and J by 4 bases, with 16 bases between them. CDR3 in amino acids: CASSLSLGRGTEAFF. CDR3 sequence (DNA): TGTGCCAGCAGCCTATCACTAGGTCGGGGCACTGAAGCTTTCTTT.

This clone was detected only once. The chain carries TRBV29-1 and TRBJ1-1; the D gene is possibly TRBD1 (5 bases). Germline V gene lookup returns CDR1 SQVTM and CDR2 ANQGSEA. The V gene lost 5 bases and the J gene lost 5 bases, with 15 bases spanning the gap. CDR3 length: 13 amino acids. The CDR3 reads CSVCMGGWTEAFF. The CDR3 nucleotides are TGCAGCGTTTGTATGGGGGGATGGACTGAAGCTTTCTTT. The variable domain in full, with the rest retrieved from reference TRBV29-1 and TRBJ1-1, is SAVISQKPSRDICQRGTSLTIQCQVDSQVTMMFWYRQQPGQSLTLIATANQGSEATYESGFVIDKFPISRPNLTFSTLTVSNMSPEDSSIYLCSVCMGGWTEAFFGQGTRLTVV.

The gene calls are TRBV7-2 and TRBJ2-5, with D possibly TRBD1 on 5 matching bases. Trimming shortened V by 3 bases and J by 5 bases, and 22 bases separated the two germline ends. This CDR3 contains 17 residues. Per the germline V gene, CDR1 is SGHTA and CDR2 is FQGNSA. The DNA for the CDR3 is TGTGCCAGCAGCTTGGGGCAGGGCCCCCCAATTTTGGAGACCCAGTACTTC. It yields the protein CASSLGQGPPILETQYF.

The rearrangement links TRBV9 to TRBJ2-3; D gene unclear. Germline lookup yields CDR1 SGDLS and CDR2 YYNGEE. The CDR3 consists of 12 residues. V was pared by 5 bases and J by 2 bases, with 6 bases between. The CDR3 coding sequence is TGTGCCAGCAGACTCCTCACAGATACGCAGTATTTT. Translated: CASRLLTDTQYF.

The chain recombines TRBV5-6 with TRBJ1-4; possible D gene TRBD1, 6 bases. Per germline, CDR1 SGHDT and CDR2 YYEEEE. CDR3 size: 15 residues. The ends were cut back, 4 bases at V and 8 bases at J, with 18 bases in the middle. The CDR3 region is CASSPQGRGGEKLFF. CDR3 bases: TGTGCCAGCAGCCCCCAGGGCAGGGGAGGGGAAAAACTGTTTTTT.

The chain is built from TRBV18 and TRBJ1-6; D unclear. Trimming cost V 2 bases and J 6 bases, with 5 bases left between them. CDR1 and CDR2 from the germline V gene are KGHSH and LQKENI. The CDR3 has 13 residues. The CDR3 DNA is TGTGCCAGCTCACCAGCGAGTAATTCACCCCTCCACTTT. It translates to CASSPASNSPLHF.

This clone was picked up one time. CDR3: CASSLSVNTEAFF. DNA of the CDR3: TGTGCCAGCTCACTCTCGGTGAACACTGAAGCTTTCTTT. The rearrangement joins TRBV18 to TRBJ1-1; D call uncertain. V dropped 4 bases and J dropped 0 bases, with 6 bases sitting between them. CDR1 is KGHSH and CDR2 is LQKENI in the germline V gene. The CDR3 loop spans 13 amino acids.

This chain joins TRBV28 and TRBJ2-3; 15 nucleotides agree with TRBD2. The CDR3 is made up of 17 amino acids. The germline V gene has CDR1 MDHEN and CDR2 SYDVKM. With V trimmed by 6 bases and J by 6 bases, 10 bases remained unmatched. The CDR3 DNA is TGTGCCAGCAGCACGATGAACGGACTAGCGGGGGGGGATACGCAGTATTTT. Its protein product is CASSTMNGLAGGDTQYF.

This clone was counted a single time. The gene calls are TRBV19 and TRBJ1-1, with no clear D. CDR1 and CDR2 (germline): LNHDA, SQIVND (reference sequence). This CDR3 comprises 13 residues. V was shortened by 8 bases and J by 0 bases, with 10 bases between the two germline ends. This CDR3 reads CASGFGMNTEAFF. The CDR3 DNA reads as TGTGCCAGTGGCTTTGGCATGAACACTGAAGCTTTCTTT.

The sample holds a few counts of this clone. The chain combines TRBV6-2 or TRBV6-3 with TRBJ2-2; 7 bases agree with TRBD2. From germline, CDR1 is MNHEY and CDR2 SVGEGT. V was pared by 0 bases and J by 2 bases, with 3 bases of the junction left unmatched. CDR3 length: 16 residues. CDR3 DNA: TGTGCCAGCAGTTACTCCAGCGGGAAAAACACCGGGGAGCTGTTTTTT. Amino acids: CASSYSSGKNTGELFF.

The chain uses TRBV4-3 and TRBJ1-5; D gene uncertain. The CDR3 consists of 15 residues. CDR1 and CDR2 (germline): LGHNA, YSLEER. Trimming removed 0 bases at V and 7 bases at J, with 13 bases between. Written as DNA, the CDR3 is TGCGCCAGCAGCCAAGAAGCGGGAACACTGCAGCCCCAGCATTTT. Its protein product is CASSQEAGTLQPQHF.

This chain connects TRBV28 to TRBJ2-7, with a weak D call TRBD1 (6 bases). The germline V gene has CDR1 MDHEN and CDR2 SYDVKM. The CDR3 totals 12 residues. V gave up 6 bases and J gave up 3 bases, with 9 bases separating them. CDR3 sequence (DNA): TGTGCCAGCAGCGACAGGCTCTACGAGCAGTACGTC. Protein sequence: CASSDRLYEQYV.

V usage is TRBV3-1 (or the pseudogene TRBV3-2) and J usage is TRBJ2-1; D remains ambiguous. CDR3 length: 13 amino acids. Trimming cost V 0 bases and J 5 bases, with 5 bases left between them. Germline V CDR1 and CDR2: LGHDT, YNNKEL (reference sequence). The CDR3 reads CASSQDRDNEQFF. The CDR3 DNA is TGTGCCAGCAGCCAAGATAGAGACAATGAGCAGTTCTTC.

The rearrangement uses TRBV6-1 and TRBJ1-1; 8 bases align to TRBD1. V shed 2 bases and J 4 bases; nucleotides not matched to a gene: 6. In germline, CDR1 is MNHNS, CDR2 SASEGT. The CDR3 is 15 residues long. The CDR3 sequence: CASSELWTGSTEAFF. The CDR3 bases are TGTGCCAGCAGTGAACTTTGGACAGGGAGCACTGAAGCTTTCTTT.

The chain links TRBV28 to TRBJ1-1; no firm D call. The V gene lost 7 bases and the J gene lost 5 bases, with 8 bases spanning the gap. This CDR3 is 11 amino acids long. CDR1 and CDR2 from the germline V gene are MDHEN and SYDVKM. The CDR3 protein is CASIRRTEAFF. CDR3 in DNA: TGTGCCAGCATAAGGCGGACTGAAGCTTTCTTT.

The CDR3 nucleotides read TGCGCCAGCAGCCAAGATCGGGTAGCGGGAGGTGGGGGTGAGCAGTTCTTC. Its protein is CASSQDRVAGGGGEQFF. The chain is built from TRBV4-3 and TRBJ2-1, with 10 positions matching TRBD2. The germline gives CDR1 LGHNA, CDR2 YSLEER. The CDR3 covers 17 residues. J lost 9 bases, V lost 0 bases, and 11 bases had no gene match.

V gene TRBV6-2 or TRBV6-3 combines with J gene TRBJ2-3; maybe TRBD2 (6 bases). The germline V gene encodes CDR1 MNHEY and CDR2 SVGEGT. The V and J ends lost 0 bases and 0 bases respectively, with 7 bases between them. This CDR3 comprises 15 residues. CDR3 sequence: CASSYSSGSTDTQYF. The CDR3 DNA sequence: TGTGCCAGCAGTTACTCGAGCGGGAGCACAGATACGCAGTATTTT.

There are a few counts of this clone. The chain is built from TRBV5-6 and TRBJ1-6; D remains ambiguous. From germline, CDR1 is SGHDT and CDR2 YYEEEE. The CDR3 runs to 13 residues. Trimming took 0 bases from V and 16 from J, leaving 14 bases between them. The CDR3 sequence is CASSLGMAGALHF. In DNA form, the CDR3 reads TGTGCCAGCAGCTTGGGCATGGCGGGTGCTCTCCACTTT.

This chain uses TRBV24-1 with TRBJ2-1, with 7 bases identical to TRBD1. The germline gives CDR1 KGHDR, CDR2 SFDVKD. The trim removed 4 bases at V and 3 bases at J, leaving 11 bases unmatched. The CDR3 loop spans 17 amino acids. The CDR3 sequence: CATSDPHEDRVYNEQFF. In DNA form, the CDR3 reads TGTGCCACCAGTGACCCTCACGAAGACAGGGTCTACAATGAGCAGTTCTTC.

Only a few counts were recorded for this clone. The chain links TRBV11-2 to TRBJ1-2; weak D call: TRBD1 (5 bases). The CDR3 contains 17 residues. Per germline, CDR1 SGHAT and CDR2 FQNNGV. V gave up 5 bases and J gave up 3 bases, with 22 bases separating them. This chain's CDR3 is CASSLRGGVPRDYGYTF. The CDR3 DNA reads TGTGCCAGCAGCCTACGGGGCGGGGTCCCCCGAGACTATGGCTACACCTTC.

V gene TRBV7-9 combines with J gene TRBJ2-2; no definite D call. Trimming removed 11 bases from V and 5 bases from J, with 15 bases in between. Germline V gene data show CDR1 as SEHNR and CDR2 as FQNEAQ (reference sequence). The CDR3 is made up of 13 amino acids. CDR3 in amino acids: CALREALTGELFF. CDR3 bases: TGTGCCCTACGCGAGGCGCTTACCGGGGAGCTGTTTTTT.

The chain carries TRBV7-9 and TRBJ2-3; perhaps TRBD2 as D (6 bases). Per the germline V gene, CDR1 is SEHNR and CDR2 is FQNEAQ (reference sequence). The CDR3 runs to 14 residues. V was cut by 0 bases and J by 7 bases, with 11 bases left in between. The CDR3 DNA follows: TGTGCCAGCAGCTTAGCGGACCGGGGGTATACGCAGTATTTT. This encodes CASSLADRGYTQYF.

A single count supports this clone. DNA for the CDR3: TGTGCCAGTATCTCAGAAGGGGGCTCAGGGCAGCCCCAGCATTTT. Translating it yields CASISEGGSGQPQHF. The chain carries TRBV19 and TRBJ1-5, with 7 bases aligning to TRBD1. This CDR3 comprises 15 residues. With V trimmed by 7 bases and J by 7 bases, 13 bases remained unmatched. Germline V lookup: CDR1 LNHDA, CDR2 SQIVND (reference sequence).